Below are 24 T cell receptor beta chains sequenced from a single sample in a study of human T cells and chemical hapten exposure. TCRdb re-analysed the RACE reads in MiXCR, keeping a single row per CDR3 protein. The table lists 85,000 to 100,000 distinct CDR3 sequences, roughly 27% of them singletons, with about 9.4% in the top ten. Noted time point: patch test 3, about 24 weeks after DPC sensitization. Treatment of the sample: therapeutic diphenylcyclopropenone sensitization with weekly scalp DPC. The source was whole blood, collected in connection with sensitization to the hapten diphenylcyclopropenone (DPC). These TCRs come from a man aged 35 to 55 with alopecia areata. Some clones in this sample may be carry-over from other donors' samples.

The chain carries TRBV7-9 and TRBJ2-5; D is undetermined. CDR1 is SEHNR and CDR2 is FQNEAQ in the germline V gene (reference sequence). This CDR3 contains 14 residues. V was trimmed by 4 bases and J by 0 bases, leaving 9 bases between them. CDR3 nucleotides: TGTGCCAGCAGCTCCGCTAAGTACCAAGAGACCCAGTACTTC. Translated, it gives CASSSAKYQETQYF.

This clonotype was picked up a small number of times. This CDR3 is CASSTKVEQYF. CDR3 bases: TGTGCCAGCAGCACGAAGGTCGAGCAGTACTTC. The V gene is TRBV5-5, the J gene TRBJ2-7; D remains ambiguous. The V gene's germline CDR1 is SGHKS and CDR2 YYEKEE (reference sequence). Trimming left V 4 bases short and J 6 bases short, with 8 bases between. CDR3 length equals 11 residues.

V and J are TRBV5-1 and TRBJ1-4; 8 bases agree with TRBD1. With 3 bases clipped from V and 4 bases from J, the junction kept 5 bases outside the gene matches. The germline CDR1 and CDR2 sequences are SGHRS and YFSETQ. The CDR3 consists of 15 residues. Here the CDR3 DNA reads TGCGCCAGCAGCTCTGGGGACAGGAGTAATGAAAAACTGTTTTTT. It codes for CASSSGDRSNEKLFF.

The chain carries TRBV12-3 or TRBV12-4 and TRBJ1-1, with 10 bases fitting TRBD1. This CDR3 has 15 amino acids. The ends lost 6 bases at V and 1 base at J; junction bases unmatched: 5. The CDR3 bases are TGTGCCAGCAGACTAGGGACAGGGGAGAACACTGAAGCTTTCTTT. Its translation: CASRLGTGENTEAFF.

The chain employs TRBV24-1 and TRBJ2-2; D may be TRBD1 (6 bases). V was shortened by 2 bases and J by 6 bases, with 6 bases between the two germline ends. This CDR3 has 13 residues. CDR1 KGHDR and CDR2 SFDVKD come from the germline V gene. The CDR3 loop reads CATSDYRAGELFF. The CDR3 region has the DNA TGTGCCACCAGTGATTACAGGGCCGGGGAGCTGTTTTTT.

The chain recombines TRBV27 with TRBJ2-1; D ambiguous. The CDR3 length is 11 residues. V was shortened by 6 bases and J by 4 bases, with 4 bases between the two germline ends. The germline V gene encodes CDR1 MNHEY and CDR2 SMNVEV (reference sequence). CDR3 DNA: TGTGCCAGCAGATTTTACAATGAGCAGTTCTTC. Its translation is CASRFYNEQFF.

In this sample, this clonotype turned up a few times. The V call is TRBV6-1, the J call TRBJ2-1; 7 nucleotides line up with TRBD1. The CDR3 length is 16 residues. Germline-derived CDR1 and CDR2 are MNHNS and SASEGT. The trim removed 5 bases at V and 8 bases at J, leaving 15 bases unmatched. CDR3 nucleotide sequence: TGTGCCAGCAGTAAGGGACAGACATCAACTTGGGATGAGCAGTTCTTC. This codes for CASSKGQTSTWDEQFF.

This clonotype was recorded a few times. CDR3 in amino acids: CSVSGSSINSGANVLTF. The CDR3 nucleotides read TGCAGCGTTTCAGGGTCGAGCATAAACTCTGGGGCCAACGTCCTGACTTTC. The chain recombines TRBV29-1 with TRBJ2-6, with D tentatively TRBD1 (5 bases). The CDR3 consists of 17 residues. Trimming took off 5 bases at V and 0 bases at J, with 17 bases between the two ends. Germline values: CDR1 SQVTM, CDR2 ANQGSEA.

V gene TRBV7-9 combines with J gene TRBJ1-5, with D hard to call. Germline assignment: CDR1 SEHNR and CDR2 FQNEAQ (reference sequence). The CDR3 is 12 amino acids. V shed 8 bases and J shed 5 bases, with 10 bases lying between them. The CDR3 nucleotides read TGTGCCAGCCGCGGGAACGATCAGCCCCAGCATTTT. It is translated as CASRGNDQPQHF.

The CDR3 here is CSAGWLASSQETQYF. The CDR3 DNA follows: TGCAGTGCCGGTTGGTTGGCTAGCAGCCAAGAGACCCAGTACTTC. This chain connects TRBV20-1 to TRBJ2-5; maybe TRBD2 (5 bases). The V gene lost 6 bases and the J gene lost 1 base, with 18 bases spanning the gap. The CDR3 is 15 residues long. Germline-derived CDR1 and CDR2 are DFQATT and SNEGSKA (reference sequence).

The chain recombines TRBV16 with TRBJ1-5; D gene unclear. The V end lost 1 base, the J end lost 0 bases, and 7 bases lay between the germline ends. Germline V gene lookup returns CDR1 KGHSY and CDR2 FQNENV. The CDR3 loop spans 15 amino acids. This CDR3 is CASSQFVASNQPQHF. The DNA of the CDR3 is TGTGCCAGCAGCCAATTTGTAGCTAGCAATCAGCCCCAGCATTTT.

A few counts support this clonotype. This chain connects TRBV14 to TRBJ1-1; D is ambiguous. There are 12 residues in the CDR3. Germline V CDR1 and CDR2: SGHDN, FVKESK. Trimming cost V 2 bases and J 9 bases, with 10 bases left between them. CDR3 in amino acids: CASSQLPQKAFF. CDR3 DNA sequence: TGTGCCAGCAGCCAACTTCCCCAGAAAGCTTTCTTT.

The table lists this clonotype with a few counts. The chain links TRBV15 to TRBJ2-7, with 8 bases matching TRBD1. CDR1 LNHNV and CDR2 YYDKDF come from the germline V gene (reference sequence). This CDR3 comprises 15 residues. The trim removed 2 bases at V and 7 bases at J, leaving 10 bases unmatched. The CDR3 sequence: CATSRPGTGELEQYF. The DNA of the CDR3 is TGTGCCACCAGCAGACCCGGGACAGGCGAACTGGAGCAGTACTTC.

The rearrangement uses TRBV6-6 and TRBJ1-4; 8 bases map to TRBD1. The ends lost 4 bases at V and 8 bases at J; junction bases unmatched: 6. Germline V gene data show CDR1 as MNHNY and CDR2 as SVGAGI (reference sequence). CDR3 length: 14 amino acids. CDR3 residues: CASSLDRVGEKLFF. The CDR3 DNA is TGTGCCAGCAGTTTGGACAGGGTCGGGGAAAAACTGTTTTTT.

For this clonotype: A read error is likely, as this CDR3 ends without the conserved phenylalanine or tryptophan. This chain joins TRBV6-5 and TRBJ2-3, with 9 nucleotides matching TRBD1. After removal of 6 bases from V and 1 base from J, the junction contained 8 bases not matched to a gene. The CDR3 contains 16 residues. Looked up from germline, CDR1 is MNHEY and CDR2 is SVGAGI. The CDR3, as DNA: TGTGCCAGCAGCACCGGGACAGGGAGTGGCACAGATACGCAGTATTTG. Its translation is CASSTGTGSGTDTQYL.

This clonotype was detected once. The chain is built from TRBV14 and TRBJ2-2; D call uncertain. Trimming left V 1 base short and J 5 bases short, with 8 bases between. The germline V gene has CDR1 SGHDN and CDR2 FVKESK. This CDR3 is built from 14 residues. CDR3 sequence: CASSQGMSTGELFF. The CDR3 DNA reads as TGTGCCAGCAGCCAAGGGATGAGTACCGGGGAGCTGTTTTTT.

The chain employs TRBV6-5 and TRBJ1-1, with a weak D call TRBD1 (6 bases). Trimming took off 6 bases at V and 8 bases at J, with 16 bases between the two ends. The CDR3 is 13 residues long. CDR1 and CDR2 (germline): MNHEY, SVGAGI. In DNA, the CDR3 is TGTGCCAGCAGCCTACAGGGTAGGAAGGAAGCTTTCTTT. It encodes CASSLQGRKEAFF.

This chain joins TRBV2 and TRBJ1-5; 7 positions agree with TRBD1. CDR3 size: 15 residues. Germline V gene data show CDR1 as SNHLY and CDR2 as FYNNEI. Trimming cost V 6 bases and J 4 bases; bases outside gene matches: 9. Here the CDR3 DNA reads TGTGCCAGCAGGGAGCCCAGGGGGTCTAATCAGCCCCAGCATTTT. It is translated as CASREPRGSNQPQHF.

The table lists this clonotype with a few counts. The CDR3 reads CASSYNGVAFF. CDR3 bases: TGTGCCAGCAGTTACAATGGTGTAGCTTTCTTT. This rearrangement joins TRBV6-6 to TRBJ1-1; D is unclear. V was cut by 2 bases and J by 10 bases, with 8 bases left in between. CDR1 is MNHNY, CDR2 SVGAGI, per germline (reference sequence). The CDR3 totals 11 residues.

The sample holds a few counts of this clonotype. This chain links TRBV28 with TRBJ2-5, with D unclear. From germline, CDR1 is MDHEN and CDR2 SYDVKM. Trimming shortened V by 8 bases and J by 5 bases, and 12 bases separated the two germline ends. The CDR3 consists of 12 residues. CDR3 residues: CASRWPGETQYF. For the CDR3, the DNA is TGTGCCAGCCGGTGGCCCGGGGAGACCCAGTACTTC.

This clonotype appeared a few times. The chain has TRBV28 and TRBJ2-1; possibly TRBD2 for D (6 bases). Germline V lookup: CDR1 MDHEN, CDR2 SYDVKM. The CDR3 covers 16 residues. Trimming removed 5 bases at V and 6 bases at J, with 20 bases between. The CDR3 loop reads CASSPPGGTFGNEQFF. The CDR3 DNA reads TGTGCCAGCAGTCCCCCCGGCGGGACCTTTGGCAATGAGCAGTTCTTC.

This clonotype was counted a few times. CDR3 loop: CASSLWDRSSPLHF. CDR3 in DNA: TGTGCCAGCAGCTTGTGGGACAGGAGTTCACCCCTCCACTTT. V and J are TRBV5-6 and TRBJ1-6; 8 nucleotides line up with TRBD1. Unmatched junction bases numbered 3, after V lost 1 base and J lost 9 bases. This CDR3 region has 14 residues. Germline CDR1 SGHDT, CDR2 YYEEEE.

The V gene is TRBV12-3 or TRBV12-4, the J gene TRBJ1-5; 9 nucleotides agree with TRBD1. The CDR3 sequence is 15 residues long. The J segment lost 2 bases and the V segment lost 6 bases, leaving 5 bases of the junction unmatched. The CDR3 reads CASRQQGAGNQPQHF. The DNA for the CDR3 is TGTGCCAGCAGACAACAGGGGGCGGGCAATCAGCCCCAGCATTTT.

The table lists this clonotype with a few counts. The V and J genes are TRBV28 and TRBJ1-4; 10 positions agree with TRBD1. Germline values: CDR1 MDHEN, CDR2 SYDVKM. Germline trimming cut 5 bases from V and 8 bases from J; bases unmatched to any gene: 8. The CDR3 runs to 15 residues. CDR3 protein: CASSPVRTGGEKLFF. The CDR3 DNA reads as TGTGCCAGCAGTCCCGTTCGGACAGGGGGGGAAAAACTGTTTTTT.